This is a list of T cell receptor beta chains from one sample in a study of early T cells in non-severe SARS-CoV-2 infection. One entry per CDR3 protein, called by TCRdb with MiXCR from the 5' RACE reads. The sample lists about 26,000 distinct CDR3 sequences, 4% to 6% occurring once. Sample: whole blood. These receptors originate from an adult who was a healthcare worker with PCR-confirmed SARS-CoV-2 infection or an uninfected control (not recorded which). Both conserved end residues are part of each CDR3. The order of the fields is clone size, D gene, V gene, J gene, CDR3 DNA, CDR3 protein. D genes are given only for firm matches. Rows may omit the clone size; those that give it use once, few, many or a size class.

clone_size: many; d_call: .; v_call: TRBV12-3/TRBV12-4; j_call: TRBJ2-7; cdr3_nt: TGTGCCAGCAGTATTAAGGGGGCGGGAGAGCAGTACTTC; cdr3_aa: CASSIKGAGEQYF
clone_size: many; d_call: TRBD1; v_call: TRBV18; j_call: TRBJ2-6; cdr3_nt: TGTGCCAGCTCAGAATCCGGGACAGGGGAGGCTGGGGCCAACGTCCTGACTTTC; cdr3_aa: CASSESGTGEAGANVLTF
clone_size: .; d_call: .; v_call: TRBV20-1; j_call: TRBJ2-3; cdr3_nt: TGCAGTGCGAAGGCAGGGGTGGGGACAGATACGCAGTATTTT; cdr3_aa: CSAKAGVGTDTQYF
clone_size: many; d_call: .; v_call: TRBV5-6; j_call: TRBJ1-2; cdr3_nt: TGTGCCAGCAGCTTGAAGGTGGGGGCCTATGGCTACACCTTC; cdr3_aa: CASSLKVGAYGYTF
clone_size: .; d_call: .; v_call: TRBV25-1; j_call: TRBJ1-1; cdr3_nt: TGTGCCAGCACGGCGGGCGGGTTTGAAGCTTTCTTT; cdr3_aa: CASTAGGFEAFF
clone_size: few; d_call: TRBD1; v_call: TRBV2; j_call: TRBJ2-3; cdr3_nt: TGTGCCATCCTACCGGGACAGGGGGCATCAGATACGCAGTATTTT; cdr3_aa: CAILPGQGASDTQYF
clone_size: many; d_call: .; v_call: TRBV10-2; j_call: TRBJ2-7; cdr3_nt: TGCGCCAGCAGTGAGTCCCCCGGGTCCGTCTCCTACGAGCAGTACTTC; cdr3_aa: CASSESPGSVSYEQYF
clone_size: .; d_call: TRBD1; v_call: TRBV27; j_call: TRBJ1-5; cdr3_nt: TGTGCCAGCAGTTTAGGGGGCAGGGGGACTTATCAGCCCCAGCATTTT; cdr3_aa: CASSLGGRGTYQPQHF
clone_size: few; d_call: .; v_call: TRBV5-4; j_call: TRBJ2-4; cdr3_nt: TGTGCCAGCAGCTCGGGAGACCCCTTGGCCAAAAACATTCAGTACTTC; cdr3_aa: CASSSGDPLAKNIQYF
clone_size: many; d_call: TRBD1; v_call: TRBV7-9; j_call: TRBJ1-2; cdr3_nt: TGTGCCAGCAGCTCCCGACAGGGGTCCTCCTATGGCTACACCTTC; cdr3_aa: CASSSRQGSSYGYTF
clone_size: many; d_call: .; v_call: TRBV7-2; j_call: TRBJ2-2; cdr3_nt: TGTGCCAGCAGCTACAGGACGGGGAACGGGGAGCTGTTTTTT; cdr3_aa: CASSYRTGNGELFF
clone_size: many; d_call: TRBD1; v_call: TRBV6-2/TRBV6-3; j_call: TRBJ2-7; cdr3_nt: TGTGCCAGCAGTACCACAGACAGGGCGATGTACTTC; cdr3_aa: CASSTTDRAMYF
clone_size: .; d_call: .; v_call: TRBV5-1; j_call: TRBJ1-1; cdr3_nt: TGCGCCAGCAGCCCCGACTGGGTCACTGAAGCTTTCTTT; cdr3_aa: CASSPDWVTEAFF
clone_size: many; d_call: .; v_call: TRBV6-1; j_call: TRBJ2-5; cdr3_nt: TGTGCCAGCAGTGAACCCCCGGGCGCGGGAAGAGAGACCCAGTACTTC; cdr3_aa: CASSEPPGAGRETQYF
clone_size: many; d_call: .; v_call: TRBV9; j_call: TRBJ1-2; cdr3_nt: TGTGCCAGCAGCGTAGACAGGGTGCGTCATGGCTACACCTTC; cdr3_aa: CASSVDRVRHGYTF
clone_size: many; d_call: TRBD1; v_call: TRBV10-2; j_call: TRBJ1-5; cdr3_nt: TGCGCCAGCAGCCTGACAGGGAACAATCAGCCCCAGCATTTT; cdr3_aa: CASSLTGNNQPQHF
clone_size: many; d_call: .; v_call: TRBV7-2; j_call: TRBJ2-5; cdr3_nt: TGTGCCAGCAGCTTAACCGGGGCCCCAGCAGAGACCCAGTACTTC; cdr3_aa: CASSLTGAPAETQYF
clone_size: few; d_call: .; v_call: TRBV11-2; j_call: TRBJ2-2; cdr3_nt: TGTGCCAGCAGCGTGACAGCCTCCTATAGCGGGGAGCTGTTTTTT; cdr3_aa: CASSVTASYSGELFF
clone_size: .; d_call: .; v_call: TRBV7-2; j_call: TRBJ2-5; cdr3_nt: TGTGCCAGCAGCTTACCCCGGGGCCAAGAGACCCAGTACTTC; cdr3_aa: CASSLPRGQETQYF
clone_size: few; d_call: TRBD1; v_call: TRBV29-1; j_call: TRBJ1-1; cdr3_nt: TGCAGCGTTGCAGGGGGGGCTCTAACAGCTTTCTTT; cdr3_aa: CSVAGGALTAFF
clone_size: .; d_call: .; v_call: TRBV9; j_call: TRBJ2-2; cdr3_nt: TGTGCCAGCAGCGTAGATTTGGTGGAAACCGGGGAGCTGTTTTTT; cdr3_aa: CASSVDLVETGELFF
clone_size: .; d_call: .; v_call: TRBV20-1; j_call: TRBJ2-1; cdr3_nt: TGCAGTGCTAGTAAACAGATCAATGAGCAGTTCTTC; cdr3_aa: CSASKQINEQFF
clone_size: .; d_call: .; v_call: TRBV6-1; j_call: TRBJ2-5; cdr3_nt: TGTGCCAGCACCTCACGTCTTGAAGGGTATAGAGAGACCCAGTACTTC; cdr3_aa: CASTSRLEGYRETQYF
clone_size: few; d_call: .; v_call: TRBV12-3/TRBV12-4; j_call: TRBJ1-1; cdr3_nt: TGTGCCAGCAGTCTCCGACGGAAGAACACTGAAGCTTCCTTT; cdr3_aa: CASSLRRKNTEASF
clone_size: many; d_call: .; v_call: TRBV14; j_call: TRBJ2-7; cdr3_nt: TGTGCCAGCAGCCAAGTTAACAGGGAGGATGAGCAGTACTTC; cdr3_aa: CASSQVNREDEQYF
clone_size: .; d_call: .; v_call: TRBV10-2; j_call: TRBJ1-1; cdr3_nt: TGCGCCAGCAGTGAGGCGGACAGTCTTGAAGCTTTCTTT; cdr3_aa: CASSEADSLEAFF
clone_size: many; d_call: .; v_call: TRBV10-2; j_call: TRBJ1-2; cdr3_nt: TGCGCCAGCAGTGAGAGGTCAGGGAGTGGCTACACCTTC; cdr3_aa: CASSERSGSGYTF
clone_size: .; d_call: .; v_call: TRBV7-3; j_call: TRBJ2-2; cdr3_nt: TGTGCCAGCAGCTCCATAGGGTCCGGGGAGCTGTTTTTT; cdr3_aa: CASSSIGSGELFF
clone_size: .; d_call: .; v_call: TRBV6-5; j_call: TRBJ1-1; cdr3_nt: TGTGCCAGCAGTTATCGGGGCCTGAACACTGAAGCTTTCTTT; cdr3_aa: CASSYRGLNTEAFF
clone_size: many; d_call: .; v_call: TRBV11-2; j_call: TRBJ1-3; cdr3_nt: TGTGCCAGCAGCTTAGTCTCCACTGGAAACACCATATATTTT; cdr3_aa: CASSLVSTGNTIYF
clone_size: many; d_call: TRBD1; v_call: TRBV5-4; j_call: TRBJ1-2; cdr3_nt: TGTGCCAGCAGCTTGGAGGACAGGGGGCAACTCTTCGGCTACACCTTC; cdr3_aa: CASSLEDRGQLFGYTF
clone_size: many; d_call: .; v_call: TRBV10-1; j_call: TRBJ2-2; cdr3_nt: TGCGCCAGCGGAGAACCGGGCACCGGGGAGCTGTTTTTT; cdr3_aa: CASGEPGTGELFF
clone_size: many; d_call: .; v_call: TRBV20-1; j_call: TRBJ1-1; cdr3_nt: TGCAGTGCGAGGATTTACGCGAACACTGAAGCTTTCTTT; cdr3_aa: CSARIYANTEAFF
clone_size: many; d_call: TRBD1; v_call: TRBV4-1; j_call: TRBJ2-7; cdr3_nt: TGCGCCAGCAGCCAAGGGGACAGGGAGACCCACGAGCAGTACTTC; cdr3_aa: CASSQGDRETHEQYF
clone_size: many; d_call: TRBD1; v_call: TRBV6-1; j_call: TRBJ1-1; cdr3_nt: TGTGCCAGCCCACCGGGACAGGGGATGGCGGCTTTCTTT; cdr3_aa: CASPPGQGMAAFF
clone_size: many; d_call: TRBD1; v_call: TRBV3-1; j_call: TRBJ2-5; cdr3_nt: TGTGCCAGCAGCCAGCGGACAGGGGAAGAGACCCAGTACTTC; cdr3_aa: CASSQRTGEETQYF
clone_size: .; d_call: .; v_call: TRBV11-2; j_call: TRBJ1-4; cdr3_nt: TGTGCCAGCAGCTTAGCCGGGGGCTTGTACGTTGCTGAAAAACTGTTTTTT; cdr3_aa: CASSLAGGLYVAEKLFF
clone_size: .; d_call: .; v_call: TRBV6-2/TRBV6-3; j_call: TRBJ2-3; cdr3_nt: TGTGTTACCTCCTCGTGGGGGTTCACAGATACGCAGTATTTT; cdr3_aa: CVTSSWGFTDTQYF
clone_size: .; d_call: .; v_call: TRBV6-5; j_call: TRBJ2-7; cdr3_nt: TGTGCCAGCAGTTACCGCTCCGGTTCCTACGAGCAGTACTTC; cdr3_aa: CASSYRSGSYEQYF
clone_size: many; d_call: .; v_call: TRBV6-2/TRBV6-3; j_call: TRBJ1-2; cdr3_nt: TGTGCCAGCAGTTCGACCAGGAACTATGGCTACACCTTC; cdr3_aa: CASSSTRNYGYTF
clone_size: many; d_call: TRBD1; v_call: TRBV11-2; j_call: TRBJ2-7; cdr3_nt: TGTGCCAGCAGCGCCGGGACAGGGGGGTACGAGCAGTACTTC; cdr3_aa: CASSAGTGGYEQYF
clone_size: many; d_call: .; v_call: TRBV3-1; j_call: TRBJ2-7; cdr3_nt: TGTGCCAGCAGCCAAGTGATTGACGAGCAGTACTTC; cdr3_aa: CASSQVIDEQYF
clone_size: few; d_call: .; v_call: TRBV25-1; j_call: TRBJ2-1; cdr3_nt: TGTGCCAGCAGGGATTTCAATGAGCAGTTCTTC; cdr3_aa: CASRDFNEQFF
clone_size: many; d_call: .; v_call: TRBV5-1; j_call: TRBJ2-3; cdr3_nt: TGCGCCAGCAGCGGAACCATAGCGACAGATACGCAGTATTTT; cdr3_aa: CASSGTIATDTQYF
clone_size: many; d_call: TRBD2; v_call: TRBV4-2; j_call: TRBJ2-3; cdr3_nt: TGTGCCAGCAGCCAGAAGCGGGGGTCCACAGATACGCAGTATTTT; cdr3_aa: CASSQKRGSTDTQYF
clone_size: .; d_call: TRBD1; v_call: TRBV5-1; j_call: TRBJ1-1; cdr3_nt: TGCGCCAGCAGCTTGATTGGACAGGAAGTCTCTGAAGCTTTCTTT; cdr3_aa: CASSLIGQEVSEAFF
clone_size: .; d_call: TRBD1; v_call: TRBV6-1; j_call: TRBJ2-3; cdr3_nt: TGTGCCAGTTCCGGGACAGGGTATGGGACAGATACGCAGTATTTT; cdr3_aa: CASSGTGYGTDTQYF
clone_size: many; d_call: .; v_call: TRBV6-5; j_call: TRBJ1-1; cdr3_nt: TGTGCCAGCAGTTACTCTAACACTGAAGCTTTCTTT; cdr3_aa: CASSYSNTEAFF
clone_size: many; d_call: TRBD2; v_call: TRBV20-1; j_call: TRBJ2-3; cdr3_nt: TGCAGTGCAGAAACCGACGCTGGACTAGCGGGGGGTCCGGATACGCAGTATTTT; cdr3_aa: CSAETDAGLAGGPDTQYF
clone_size: many; d_call: TRBD2; v_call: TRBV6-5; j_call: TRBJ2-7; cdr3_nt: TGTGCCAGCAGTTCGCCCTCACTAGCGGGGGGGGACGAGCAGTACTTC; cdr3_aa: CASSSPSLAGGDEQYF